Listed below are T cell receptor beta chains from one sample, sequenced in a study of somatic mutations in cytotoxic T cells in rheumatoid arthritis. Sequencing was performed with immunoSEQ multiplex PCR; in TCRdb, only in-frame clones are kept and a portion is missing. The table has about 17,000 clones, approximately 80% seen once. Sample: CD8+ T cells sorted from blood. The receptors come from an adult with rheumatoid arthritis. Both conserved end residues are part of each CDR3. Each record gives: clone size, V gene, J gene, D gene, CDR3 DNA, CDR3 protein. D genes are given only for firm matches. Only part of the rows carry a size: once, few, many, or a class if the clone is expanded.

abundance: NA; v_gene: TRBV5-1; j_gene: TRBJ2-7; d_gene: TRBD2; CDR3nt: TGCGCCAGCAGCCCTAGCGGGGGTAACGAGCAGTACTTC; CDR3aa: CASSPSGGNEQYF
abundance: NA; v_gene: TRBV27; j_gene: TRBJ2-1; d_gene: TRBD2; CDR3nt: TGTGCCAGCAGTTGGAACCCGGGACTAGCGGGGCTGGGGAATGAGCAGTTCTTC; CDR3aa: CASSWNPGLAGLGNEQFF
abundance: NA; v_gene: TRBV6-1; j_gene: TRBJ1-4; d_gene: NA; CDR3nt: TGTGCCAGCAGTGAGGGGGGTGAAAAACTGTTTTTT; CDR3aa: CASSEGGEKLFF
abundance: NA; v_gene: TRBV19; j_gene: TRBJ2-3; d_gene: NA; CDR3nt: TGTGCCAGTAGTATCTGGGGTCTTCGGGGGCGTCAAGATACGCAGTATTTT; CDR3aa: CASSIWGLRGRQDTQYF
abundance: NA; v_gene: TRBV19; j_gene: TRBJ2-5; d_gene: NA; CDR3nt: TGTGCCAGTAACCTCGGAGGGCCCGGGGCCCAGTACTTC; CDR3aa: CASNLGGPGAQYF
abundance: NA; v_gene: TRBV12-5; j_gene: TRBJ2-1; d_gene: NA; CDR3nt: TGTGCTAGTGGCATCCCCAATGAGCAGTTCTTC; CDR3aa: CASGIPNEQFF
abundance: NA; v_gene: TRBV9; j_gene: TRBJ1-2; d_gene: TRBD1; CDR3nt: TGTGCCAGCAGCGTAGGAGGATGGACCGGGACAGGAAATGGCTACACCTTC; CDR3aa: CASSVGGWTGTGNGYTF
abundance: NA; v_gene: TRBV14; j_gene: TRBJ2-7; d_gene: NA; CDR3nt: TGTGCCAGCAGCCAAGGACATATCGAGCAGTACTTC; CDR3aa: CASSQGHIEQYF
abundance: NA; v_gene: TRBV2; j_gene: TRBJ2-1; d_gene: TRBD2; CDR3nt: TGTGCCAGCAGTGATCCCGTTAGCGGGAGACACAATGAGCAGTTCTTC; CDR3aa: CASSDPVSGRHNEQFF
abundance: NA; v_gene: TRBV6-1; j_gene: TRBJ1-6; d_gene: TRBD1; CDR3nt: TGTGCCAGCAGTGAAGCCAGGGGGCTATTCTATAATTCACCCCTCCACTTT; CDR3aa: CASSEARGLFYNSPLHF
abundance: NA; v_gene: TRBV19; j_gene: TRBJ1-1; d_gene: TRBD1; CDR3nt: TGTGCCAGTAGTATAGACCCGGACAGGGAATTGAACACTGAAGCTTTCTTT; CDR3aa: CASSIDPDRELNTEAFF
abundance: NA; v_gene: TRBV6-1; j_gene: TRBJ2-1; d_gene: TRBD1; CDR3nt: TGTGCCAGCAGTGAGACAGGGGGCGAGGACAATGAGCAGTTCTTC; CDR3aa: CASSETGGEDNEQFF
abundance: once; v_gene: TRBV6-1; j_gene: TRBJ2-1; d_gene: NA; CDR3nt: TGTGCCAGCAGTGAACCGGGGAGTTACAATGAGCAGTTCTTC; CDR3aa: CASSEPGSYNEQFF
abundance: NA; v_gene: TRBV7-9; j_gene: TRBJ2-5; d_gene: TRBD2; CDR3nt: TGTGCCAGCAGCTTAGCGACTAGCGGGAGTTCTGAGACCCAGTACTTC; CDR3aa: CASSLATSGSSETQYF
abundance: NA; v_gene: TRBV5-1; j_gene: TRBJ2-1; d_gene: TRBD1; CDR3nt: TGCGCCAGCAGCTTTTACGGGACAGGGGGCAATACTCGCGGGAATGAGCAGTTCTTC; CDR3aa: CASSFYGTGGNTRGNEQFF
abundance: NA; v_gene: TRBV28; j_gene: TRBJ2-1; d_gene: TRBD2; CDR3nt: TGTGCCAGCAGTGGGGGGGAGGGCCAATACAATGAGCAGTTCTTC; CDR3aa: CASSGGEGQYNEQFF
abundance: NA; v_gene: TRBV27; j_gene: TRBJ1-2; d_gene: NA; CDR3nt: TGTGCCAGCAGTTTATCGATCAGCTCCAGTCCTACCGATGGCTACACCTTC; CDR3aa: CASSLSISSSPTDGYTF
abundance: NA; v_gene: TRBV5-1; j_gene: TRBJ1-4; d_gene: NA; CDR3nt: TGCGCCAGCAGCCAATGGGGGGCTGGGTCTAATGAAAAACTGTTTTTT; CDR3aa: CASSQWGAGSNEKLFF
abundance: NA; v_gene: TRBV4-1; j_gene: TRBJ1-2; d_gene: NA; CDR3nt: TGCGCCAGCAGCCAAGAAGCGCGGGCCTATGGCTACACCTTC; CDR3aa: CASSQEARAYGYTF
abundance: NA; v_gene: TRBV7-8; j_gene: TRBJ2-7; d_gene: NA; CDR3nt: TGTGCCAGCAGCTTACTCGTTGGGTCAGGATTGGACGAGCAGTACTTC; CDR3aa: CASSLLVGSGLDEQYF
abundance: NA; v_gene: TRBV4-1; j_gene: TRBJ2-5; d_gene: NA; CDR3nt: TGCGCCAGCAGCCCCCTGGGCAGGGGTGGAGGAGAGACCCAGTACTTC; CDR3aa: CASSPLGRGGGETQYF
abundance: NA; v_gene: TRBV6-5; j_gene: TRBJ2-7; d_gene: TRBD2; CDR3nt: TGTGCCAGCAGTTACTCGAAGTCTAGCGGGGGCAACGAGCAGTACTTC; CDR3aa: CASSYSKSSGGNEQYF
abundance: NA; v_gene: TRBV30; j_gene: TRBJ2-1; d_gene: NA; CDR3nt: TGTGCCTGGAGTGTAGGGTCGGGTTGGCAGTTCTTC; CDR3aa: CAWSVGSGWQFF
abundance: NA; v_gene: TRBV27; j_gene: TRBJ2-5; d_gene: NA; CDR3nt: TGTGCCAGCAGTTCCATTGACAGCCAAGAGACCCAGTACTTC; CDR3aa: CASSSIDSQETQYF
abundance: NA; v_gene: TRBV30; j_gene: TRBJ2-3; d_gene: NA; CDR3nt: TGTGCCTGGAGTGTAAGAGGGGGGTTGTCAGATACGCAGTATTTT; CDR3aa: CAWSVRGGLSDTQYF
abundance: once; v_gene: TRBV28; j_gene: TRBJ2-1; d_gene: NA; CDR3nt: TGTGCCAGCAGTTTAGGGAATGAGCAGTTCTTC; CDR3aa: CASSLGNEQFF
abundance: NA; v_gene: TRBV5-7; j_gene: TRBJ2-1; d_gene: NA; CDR3nt: TGTGCCAGCAGCTTGGGGCAGTCACACAATGAGCAGTTCTTC; CDR3aa: CASSLGQSHNEQFF
abundance: NA; v_gene: TRBV6-1; j_gene: TRBJ2-5; d_gene: NA; CDR3nt: TGTGCCAGCACCTTAGTGGGGGGAGTTCAAGAGACCCAGTACTTC; CDR3aa: CASTLVGGVQETQYF
abundance: NA; v_gene: TRBV6-5; j_gene: TRBJ1-1; d_gene: NA; CDR3nt: TGTGCCAGCAGTTACTCTGGCTACACTGAAGCTTTCTTT; CDR3aa: CASSYSGYTEAFF
abundance: once; v_gene: TRBV10-3; j_gene: TRBJ2-7; d_gene: TRBD2; CDR3nt: TGTGCCATCAGTGAAGCCTCTAGCGGGAGGGCCTACGAGCAGTACTTC; CDR3aa: CAISEASSGRAYEQYF
abundance: NA; v_gene: TRBV25-1; j_gene: TRBJ1-5; d_gene: NA; CDR3nt: TGTGCCACAAGCTTAGGGGGGGCTGGGCAGCCCCAGCATTTT; CDR3aa: CATSLGGAGQPQHF
abundance: few; v_gene: TRBV7-9; j_gene: TRBJ1-5; d_gene: NA; CDR3nt: TGTGCCAGCAGCTTAGGGGTGTATGGCAATCAGCCCCAGCATTTT; CDR3aa: CASSLGVYGNQPQHF
abundance: NA; v_gene: TRBV9; j_gene: TRBJ1-1; d_gene: TRBD1; CDR3nt: TGTGCCAGCAGCGTAACAGGGGGGAGGAACACTGAAGCTTTCTTT; CDR3aa: CASSVTGGRNTEAFF
abundance: NA; v_gene: TRBV10-3; j_gene: TRBJ2-2; d_gene: NA; CDR3nt: TGTGCCATCAGTAGAGAGAGCCCCACCGGGGAGCTGTTTTTT; CDR3aa: CAISRESPTGELFF
abundance: NA; v_gene: TRBV6-1; j_gene: TRBJ2-1; d_gene: TRBD1; CDR3nt: TGTGCCAGCCAGGACAGGGGGGGCAATGAGCAGTTCTTC; CDR3aa: CASQDRGGNEQFF
abundance: NA; v_gene: TRBV25-1; j_gene: TRBJ2-7; d_gene: TRBD2; CDR3nt: TGTGCCAGCAGGGAAAGCGGGGGTGGGTACGAGCAGTACTTC; CDR3aa: CASRESGGGYEQYF
abundance: NA; v_gene: TRBV11-2; j_gene: TRBJ2-7; d_gene: NA; CDR3nt: TGTGCCAGCAGCCACAGGGGACTGGCGTACGAGCAGTACTTC; CDR3aa: CASSHRGLAYEQYF
abundance: NA; v_gene: TRBV7-8; j_gene: TRBJ1-1; d_gene: NA; CDR3nt: TGTGCCAGCAGCTTCGCAGGGAGCACTGAAGCTTTCTTT; CDR3aa: CASSFAGSTEAFF
abundance: NA; v_gene: TRBV10-1; j_gene: TRBJ2-7; d_gene: NA; CDR3nt: TGCGCCAGCAGTGAGTTCTCCTACGAGCAGTACTTC; CDR3aa: CASSEFSYEQYF
abundance: NA; v_gene: TRBV27; j_gene: TRBJ1-1; d_gene: NA; CDR3nt: TGTGCCAGCAGTTTATCGGCCGGGAAGTACACTGAAGCTTTCTTT; CDR3aa: CASSLSAGKYTEAFF
abundance: few; v_gene: TRBV6-6; j_gene: TRBJ1-1; d_gene: TRBD1; CDR3nt: TGTGCCAGTAGCCAGGGGGCGCGTACTGAAGCTTTCTTT; CDR3aa: CASSQGARTEAFF